The entry that follows covers one T cell receptor beta chain sequence. The record originates from a study of blood T cell repertoires in COVID-19. Study-level background: COVID-19 samples, acute and convalescent, were from the United States, Italy and Spain.

Germline trimming cut 3 bases from V and 3 bases from J; bases unmatched to any gene: 7. CDR3 length equals 14 residues. Per the germline V gene, CDR1 is SQVTM and CDR2 is ANQGSEA. Followed over time, Seattle patients had been enrolled while infection was active. The data were produced by immunoSEQ multiplex PCR, yet TCRdb's version contains in-frame clones alone and is incomplete. The sample carries hundreds of thousands of clones, roughly 89% recorded once. The source material was peripheral blood. The chain is built from TRBV29-1 and TRBJ1-1, with 7 bases fitting TRBD1. The source is a woman in her forties or fifties with COVID-19, enrolled during active disease. Here the CDR3 DNA reads TGCAGCGTTGAGTGGGGTCAGGGGGACACTGAAGCTTTCTTT. Translating gives CSVEWGQGDTEAFF.